Described below is a single T cell receptor (beta chain) sequence and its context. Produced via immunoSEQ multiplex PCR; TCRdb's table is partial and in-frame only. Here the sample spans under 200,000 clones, over 80% being singletons. This specimen belongs to a study of blood T cell repertoires in COVID-19. With 2 bases removed from V and 0 bases from J, the gap between germline ends came to 5 bases. This CDR3 is built from 14 residues. Germline V gene sequence: CDR1 SGHRS, CDR2 YFSETQ. This sequence was found in a woman aged 40 to 50 with acute or convalescent COVID-19. The sequenced sample was peripheral blood. J is TRBJ1-4 and V is TRBV5-1; unclear D gene. The CDR3 spells CASSLTATNEKLFF. In DNA, the CDR3 is TGCGCCAGCAGCTTAACAGCAACTAATGAAAAACTGTTTTTT.